The 21 T cell receptor beta chains reported below all come from one sample, sequenced in a study of post-analysis software for immune sequencing data. cDNA libraries for TCR beta contained unique molecular identifiers. Using its own MiXCR run on the PCR reads, TCRdb lists one record per CDR3 protein. This sample yields over 150,000 distinct CDR3 sequences, of which under 40% are seen a single time; 25% to 35% belongs to the top ten. Material: blood, obtained after autologous hematopoietic stem cell transplantation. The source of these receptors is a girl under 18 with multiple sclerosis.

This clonotype showed up just once. V is TRBV5-5 and J is TRBJ2-4, with D perhaps matching TRBD1 (6 bases). The DNA end lines up better with TRBJ2-7; the J call may be wrong. The CDR3 length is 13 residues. Germline lookup yields CDR1 SGHKS and CDR2 YYEKEE (reference sequence). CDR3 protein: CASSVAGAYEQYF. CDR3 DNA: TGTGCCAGCAGCGTAGCAGGGGCCTACGAGCAGTACTTC.

The V call is TRBV12-3 or TRBV12-4, the J call TRBJ2-1, with D tentatively TRBD2 (5 bases). The germline V and J ends were trimmed by 6 bases and 0 bases, with 15 bases remaining between them. The CDR3 runs 16 residues. The CDR3 loop reads CASSDPGESSYNEQFF. The CDR3 bases are TGTGCCAGCAGCGACCCCGGGGAGAGCTCCTACAATGAGCAGTTCTTC.

The chain links TRBV6-2 or TRBV6-3 to TRBJ1-2; TRBD1 is a possible D gene (5 bases). From germline, CDR1 is MNHEY and CDR2 SVGEGT. This CDR3 contains 13 residues. V lost 6 bases, J lost 2 bases, and 10 bases lay in between. The CDR3 reads CASSWGLNYGYTF. DNA for the CDR3: TGTGCCAGCAGCTGGGGACTCAACTATGGCTACACCTTC.

CDR3 bases: TGTGCCAGTAGCGGGAGCCGGGACAGGGGTTTCTACGAGCAGTACTTC. The encoded protein is CASSGSRDRGFYEQYF. The V and J genes are TRBV19 and TRBJ2-4; 10 bases line up with TRBD1. The J call is doubtful: the DNA matches TRBJ2-7 better. From germline, CDR1 is LNHDA and CDR2 SQIVND (reference sequence). The CDR3 sequence is 16 residues long.

As for this clonotype: This may stem from a read error, because a much larger clone lies one nucleotide away. CDR3: CASRTQGRDGYTF. The CDR3 DNA sequence: TGTGCCAGCAGAACCCAGGGCCGAGATGGCTACACCTTC. J is TRBJ1-2 and V is TRBV2; D is perhaps TRBD1 (5 bases). Deletions cut 6 bases from V and 6 bases from J, with 14 bases between. The V gene's germline CDR1 is SNHLY and CDR2 FYNNEI. The CDR3 loop spans 13 amino acids.

The V call is TRBV28, the J call TRBJ2-1; TRBD2 might be the D (7 bases). Germline V gives CDR1 MDHEN, CDR2 SYDVKM. The CDR3 has 15 residues. Trimming cost V 3 bases and J 4 bases, with 13 bases left between them. The CDR3 region has the DNA TGTGCCAGCAGTTTCGGGGGGCGCAAATACAATGAGCAGTTCTTC. Translated, it gives CASSFGGRKYNEQFF.

This clonotype has ten or more counts. J is TRBJ1-1 and V is TRBV29-1; maybe TRBD1 (5 bases). The CDR3 is made up of 13 amino acids. V lost 3 bases to trimming and J lost 2 bases, with 10 bases between them. CDR1 and CDR2 (germline): SQVTM, ANQGSEA. CDR3 amino acids: CSVDGGPNTEAFF. The CDR3 DNA follows: TGCAGCGTTGATGGGGGACCTAACACTGAAGCTTTCTTT. Full variable domain (missing parts from reference TRBV29-1 and TRBJ1-1): SAVISQKPSRDICQRGTSLTIQCQVDSQVTMMFWYRQQPGQSLTLIATANQGSEATYESGFVIDKFPISRPNLTFSTLTVSNMSPEDSSIYLCSVDGGPNTEAFFGQGTRLTVV.

With respect to this clonotype: This sequence may be a read error, since a much larger clone differs from it by one base. This chain joins TRBV27 and TRBJ1-5; 10 bases fit TRBD1. From germline, CDR1 is MNHEY and CDR2 SMNVEV (reference sequence). The CDR3 has 15 amino acids. The CDR3 spells CASSPSGTGDQPRHF. The CDR3 region has the DNA TGTGCCAGCAGTCCAAGCGGGACAGGGGATCAGCCCCGGCATTTT.

The chain recombines TRBV24-1 with TRBJ2-3; unclear D gene. Germline values: CDR1 KGHDR, CDR2 SFDVKD. The CDR3 is 15 residues long. V was shortened by 3 bases and J by 3 bases, with 12 bases between the two germline ends. This CDR3 is CATSDVPMGTDTQYF. The DNA of the CDR3 is TGTGCCACCAGTGATGTCCCTATGGGGACAGATACGCAGTATTTT.

This clonotype was recorded at least ten times. The rearrangement uses TRBV29-1 and TRBJ1-1; the D gene is possibly TRBD1 (6 bases). Trimming cost V 7 bases and J 0 bases, with 12 bases left between them. CDR3 size: 13 residues. Germline CDR1 is SQVTM and CDR2 is ANQGSEA. The CDR3 nucleotides read TGCAGCGCCCCGGGGGCGGTGAACACTGAAGCTTTCTTT. Translating gives CSAPGAVNTEAFF.

This clonotype was observed a handful of times. Sequence at one end of the junction differs from germline and may be a read error. The CDR3 nucleotides are TGTGCCAGCAGCACCGGGACAGGGGGCTTTGGTGAAGAACTGTTTTTT. Encoded protein: CASSTGTGGFGEELFF. V gene TRBV12-3 or TRBV12-4 combines with J gene TRBJ1-4; 12 bases line up with TRBD1. The CDR3 is made up of 16 amino acids.

The chain carries TRBV27 and TRBJ2-3; 9 bases line up with TRBD2. This CDR3 region has 15 residues. Losses at the gene ends were 8 bases for V and 3 bases for J; bases not matched to a gene: 9. Germline CDR1 reads MNHEY; CDR2 reads SMNVEV (reference sequence). This CDR3 reads CASGPIAGVTDTQYF. The CDR3 region has the DNA TGTGCCAGCGGACCGATAGCGGGAGTAACAGATACGCAGTATTTT.

Here the CDR3 DNA reads TGTGCCAGCAGTGAATTAATCGGGGACTCCAATGAGCAGTACTTC. Protein: CASSELIGDSNEQYF. The chain combines TRBV25-1 with TRBJ2-7, with D possibly matching TRBD2 (6 bases). Germline-derived CDR1 and CDR2 are MGHDK and SYGVNS. The germline V and J ends were trimmed by 1 base and 7 bases, with 17 bases remaining between them. This CDR3 is 15 amino acids long.

V and J are TRBV27 and TRBJ1-1; D is ambiguous. V lost 6 bases, J lost 3 bases, and 11 bases lay in between. The CDR3 consists of 13 residues. Germline V gene sequence: CDR1 MNHEY, CDR2 SMNVEV (reference sequence). The CDR3 loop is CASSSWVDTEAFF. The CDR3 region has the DNA TGTGCCAGCAGCTCGTGGGTGGACACTGAAGCTTTCTTT.

The sample holds a few counts of this clonotype. This chain joins TRBV24-1 and TRBJ1-5; maybe TRBD1 (5 bases). Germline CDR1 and CDR2: KGHDR and SFDVKD. V gave up 4 bases and J gave up 7 bases, with 10 bases separating them. CDR3 length equals 13 residues. The chain's CDR3 is CATSDKGSQPQHF. The DNA for the CDR3 is TGTGCCACCAGTGACAAGGGGAGCCAGCCCCAGCATTTT.

The chain employs TRBV4-1 and TRBJ2-6; D is uncertain. Germline loops: CDR1 MGHRA, CDR2 YSYEKL. Trimming stripped 5 bases from V and 4 bases from J, with 15 bases between. This CDR3 region has 16 residues. CDR3 sequence: CASSFEDGSGANVLTF. As DNA, the CDR3 is TGCGCCAGCAGCTTCGAGGACGGTTCGGGGGCCAACGTCCTGACTTTC.

This clonotype appeared a few times. This rearrangement joins TRBV5-1 to TRBJ2-7; D may correspond to TRBD1 or TRBD2 (5 bases each). Trimming shortened V by 6 bases and J by 2 bases, and 15 bases separated the two germline ends. CDR1 and CDR2 from the germline V gene are SGHRS and YFSETQ. The CDR3 runs 14 residues. The CDR3 sequence: CASKSGTSTYEQYF. The CDR3 DNA follows: TGCGCCAGCAAATCCGGGACGTCGACCTACGAGCAGTACTTC.

This clonotype was observed a handful of times. The CDR3 protein is CASSRQQSSYNSPLHF. In DNA, the CDR3 is TGTGCCAGCAGCCGCCAACAGAGCTCCTATAATTCACCCCTCCACTTT. The chain recombines TRBV4-2 with TRBJ1-6; D gene unclear. The V gene's germline CDR1 is LGHNA and CDR2 YNFKEQ. Trimming removed 4 bases from V and 0 bases from J, with 10 bases in between. The CDR3 consists of 16 residues.

The rearrangement links TRBV5-1 to TRBJ2-1, with 8 bases fitting TRBD1. The CDR3 covers 13 residues. Trimming took 2 bases from V and 7 from J; bases not matched to a gene: 2. Germline loops: CDR1 SGHRS, CDR2 YFSETQ. CDR3 residues: CASSFGQGNEQFF. CDR3 bases: TGCGCCAGCAGCTTCGGACAGGGAAATGAGCAGTTCTTC.

This chain links TRBV5-5 with TRBJ2-4, with 9 nucleotides matching TRBD1. The CDR3 is 16 amino acids. Germline assignment: CDR1 SGHKS and CDR2 YYEKEE (reference sequence). V shed 5 bases and J 7 bases; nucleotides not matched to a gene: 13. The CDR3 nucleotides are TGTGCCAGCAGACCTGAGACCGGGACAGGGTGGAACATTCAGTACTTC. Its protein is CASRPETGTGWNIQYF.

This clonotype was detected only a few times. The rearrangement joins TRBV24-1 to TRBJ2-2; 13 nucleotides line up with TRBD2. The CDR3 extends over 18 amino acids. CDR1 is KGHDR, CDR2 SFDVKD, per germline. J gave up 7 bases and V 4 bases, and 11 bases lay outside the gene matches. CDR3 loop: CATSDPWRTSGSGGELFF. The CDR3 nucleotides are TGTGCCACCAGTGACCCCTGGCGGACTAGCGGGAGTGGCGGGGAGCTGTTTTTT.